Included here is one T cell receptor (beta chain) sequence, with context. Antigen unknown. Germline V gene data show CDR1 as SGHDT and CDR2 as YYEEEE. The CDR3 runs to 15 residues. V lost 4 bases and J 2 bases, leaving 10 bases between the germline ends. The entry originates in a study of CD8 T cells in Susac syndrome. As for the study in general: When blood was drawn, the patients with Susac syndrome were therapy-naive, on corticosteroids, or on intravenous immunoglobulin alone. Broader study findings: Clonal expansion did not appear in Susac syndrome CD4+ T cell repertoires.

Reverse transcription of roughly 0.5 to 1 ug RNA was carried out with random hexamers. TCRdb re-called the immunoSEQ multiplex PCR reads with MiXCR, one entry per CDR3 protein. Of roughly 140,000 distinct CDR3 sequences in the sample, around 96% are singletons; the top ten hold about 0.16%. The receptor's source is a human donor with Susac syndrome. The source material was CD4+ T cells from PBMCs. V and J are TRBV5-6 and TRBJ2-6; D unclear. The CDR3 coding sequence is TGTGCCAGCAGCCATTGGGCAGCTGGGGCCAACGTCCTGACTTTC. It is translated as CASSHWAAGANVLTF.